Below are 4 T cell receptor beta chains sequenced from a single sample in a study of cytomegalovirus exposure and HLA in healthy donors. The PCR ran on 60 Vbeta and 13 Jbeta primers. Assay: immunoSEQ multiplex PCR; the TCRdb copy retains only in-frame clones and omits some. Counted here are under 150,000 clones, about four fifths occurring once; the ten biggest clones make up under 4%. Sequencing was performed on PBMCs. All receptors derive from a woman aged 25 to 39 in good health and CMV-seronegative.

V usage is TRBV5-1 and J usage is TRBJ2-1; tentative D call: TRBD2 (6 bases). CDR1 is SGHRS and CDR2 is YFSETQ in the germline V gene. This CDR3 is 16 amino acids long. V was shortened by 2 bases and J by 0 bases, with 12 bases between the two germline ends. The CDR3 here is CASSFELASSYNEQFF. The CDR3 nucleotides read TGCGCCAGCAGCTTTGAACTAGCTAGCTCCTACAATGAGCAGTTCTTC.

A single count supports this clone. The J gene is TRBJ1-5, the V gene TRBV10-3; D perhaps matches TRBD1 (5 bases). Germline V gives CDR1 ENHRY, CDR2 SYGVKD. V lost 2 bases and J lost 7, with 12 bases in between. The CDR3 runs 14 residues. CDR3 loop: CAISEGQGGQPQHF. The CDR3 bases are TGTGCCATCAGTGAGGGGCAGGGAGGACAGCCCCAGCATTTT.

V and J are TRBV11-2 and TRBJ2-3; D perhaps matches TRBD2 (6 bases). Germline V gene lookup returns CDR1 SGHAT and CDR2 FQNNGV. Trimming removed 1 base at V and 0 bases at J, with 8 bases between. This CDR3 has 15 amino acids. CDR3 coding DNA: TGTGCCAGCAGCTTAGTAGCGGCTAGCACAGATACGCAGTATTTT. It specifies CASSLVAASTDTQYF. Looking up the rest from reference TRBV11-2 and TRBJ2-3 gives the full variable domain: EAGVAQSPRYKIIEKRQSVAFWCNPISGHATLYWYQQILGQGPKLLIQFQNNGVVDDSQLPKDRFSAERLKGVDSTLKIQPAKLEDSAVYLCASSLVAASTDTQYFGPGTRLTVL.

V usage is TRBV7-2 and J usage is TRBJ2-7; possible D gene TRBD2, 5 bases. Germline CDR1 is SGHTA and CDR2 is FQGNSA. With 1 base removed from V and 3 bases from J, the gap between germline ends came to 7 bases. The CDR3 sequence is 13 residues long. The CDR3 bases are TGTGCCAGCAGCTTAGTCGGGAACTACGAGCAGTACTTC. Its protein product is CASSLVGNYEQYF.